These T cell receptor beta chains were read from a single sample in a study of OX40 agonist ivuxolimab in advanced cancers. Repertoires were generated with immunoSEQ multiplex PCR, while TCRdb's copy carries only in-frame clones and drops some. The sample has some 70,000 clones, 75% to 85% seen once. This sample comprised CD4+ or CD8+ T cells sorted from blood, obtained in a trial of the OX40 agonist ivuxolimab. Source of these receptors: an adult with an advanced solid tumor such as melanoma, head and neck, liver or kidney cancer. CDR3s include the opening cysteine and the closing phenylalanine or tryptophan. A D gene is named only where the DNA matches it firmly. Size is stated for part of the rows, as once, few or many counts, or as a class when the clone is expanded.

TRBV6-5,TRBD1,TRBJ2-7,.,16,TGTGCCAGCAGTTACTTGGGACAGGGGTTCCCCTACGAGCAGTACTTC,CASSYLGQGFPYEQYF
TRBV6-5,.,TRBJ1-6,.,14,TGTGCCAGCATTAGAGACAGCCGCAGGTCACCCCTCCACTTT,CASIRDSRRSPLHF
TRBV11-2,.,TRBJ2-5,.,16,TGTGCCAGCAGCTCGTTGCAGGGGGGAGGGCAAGAGACCCAGTACTTC,CASSSLQGGGQETQYF
TRBV6-5,.,TRBJ1-1,.,13,TGTGCCAGCAGTCCTGACACGGCCACTGAAGCTTTCTTT,CASSPDTATEAFF
TRBV28,.,TRBJ2-3,few,14,TGTGCCAGCAGTTTACCTAGCAGGCCGGAGACGCAGTATTTT,CASSLPSRPETQYF
TRBV19,.,TRBJ2-6,few,12,TGTGCCAGTAGTATCCGTCCCAACGTCCTGACTTTC,CASSIRPNVLTF
TRBV29-1,.,TRBJ1-1,.,12,TGCAGCGTGGACCGGATGAACACTGAAGCTTTCTTT,CSVDRMNTEAFF
TRBV7-8,TRBD1,TRBJ2-7,.,16,TGTGCCAGCAGCTTAGCTACAGGGGGCGCGGGATACGAGCAGTACTTC,CASSLATGGAGYEQYF
TRBV5-1,.,TRBJ1-4,.,14,TGCGCCAGCAAGGGTGGGGACTTGCGGGAAAAACTGTTTTTT,CASKGGDLREKLFF
TRBV10-3,TRBD1,TRBJ2-7,.,14,TGTGCCATCAGGGAAACAGGGGGAAGCTACGAGCAGTACTTC,CAIRETGGSYEQYF
TRBV7-9,.,TRBJ2-7,once,14,TGTGCCAGCAGCTTATACACCGAAGGACACGAGCAGTACTTC,CASSLYTEGHEQYF
TRBV5-1,TRBD1,TRBJ1-1,few,12,TGCGCCAGCAGCCCCGGACAGGGTGTAACTTTCTTT,CASSPGQGVTFF
TRBV5-6,TRBD1,TRBJ1-1,.,16,TGTGCCAGCAGCAGGCACAGGGGGCAGGTGAACACTGAAGCTTTCTTT,CASSRHRGQVNTEAFF
TRBV7-2,.,TRBJ1-1,.,12,TGTGCCAGCAGAATGACAGGTTCTGAAGCTTTCTTT,CASRMTGSEAFF
TRBV7-2,.,TRBJ1-1,.,14,TGTGCCAGCAGCTCCGGAGGGATGAACACTGAAGCTTTCTTT,CASSSGGMNTEAFF
TRBV6-6,.,TRBJ1-5,.,13,TGTGCCAGCAGCTCGCAGGGAAATCAGCCCCAGCATTTT,CASSSQGNQPQHF
TRBV4-3,.,TRBJ1-1,.,15,TGCGCCAGCAGCCAAAATCCCCGGGAGAACACTGAAGCTTTCTTT,CASSQNPRENTEAFF
TRBV6-4,.,TRBJ2-7,.,13,TGTGCCAGCAGCGACAGTGATTCCTACGAGCAGTACTTC,CASSDSDSYEQYF
TRBV7-9,.,TRBJ1-1,once,12,TGTGCCAGCAGCTTTGAAGGACGTGAAGCTTTCTTT,CASSFEGREAFF
TRBV19,.,TRBJ1-4,.,16,TGTGCCAGTAGTCTTGGGACGGGAGCAACTAATGAAAAACTGTTTTTT,CASSLGTGATNEKLFF
TRBV7-2,.,TRBJ2-2,.,16,TGTGCCAGCAGCTTACAATGGGGCTTGAACACCGGGGAGCTGTTTTTT,CASSLQWGLNTGELFF
TRBV7-9,TRBD1,TRBJ1-1,.,13,TGTGCCAGCAGCTCCGACAGGGGTACTGAAGCTTTCTTT,CASSSDRGTEAFF
TRBV6-1,.,TRBJ2-1,.,13,TGTGCCAGCAGTACCGGGAACTACAATGAGCAGTTCTTC,CASSTGNYNEQFF
TRBV2,TRBD1,TRBJ1-2,.,12,TGTGCCAGCAGGGGACAGTTCTATGGCTACACCTTC,CASRGQFYGYTF
TRBV7-2,TRBD1,TRBJ1-2,.,13,TGTGCCAGCAGCTCAGGACAGGGCTATGGCTACACCTTC,CASSSGQGYGYTF
TRBV18,.,TRBJ1-1,.,14,TGTGCCAGCTCACCCAGGGGCGGGAACACTGAAGCTTTCTTT,CASSPRGGNTEAFF
TRBV7-2,.,TRBJ2-2,.,12,TGTGCCAGCAGCTTACTCACCGGGGAGCTGTTTTTT,CASSLLTGELFF
TRBV7-3,TRBD1,TRBJ1-2,.,15,TGTGCCAGCAGCCCAGGGGGGACAGGCGGCTATGGCTACACCTTC,CASSPGGTGGYGYTF
TRBV5-4,.,TRBJ2-3,.,15,TGTGCCAGCAGCTTGGGTGGGGCTAGCACAGATACGCAGTATTTT,CASSLGGASTDTQYF
TRBV10-1,TRBD1,TRBJ2-1,.,14,TGCGCCAGCAGTCACTACCGGGACAGGGATGAGCAGTTCTTC,CASSHYRDRDEQFF
TRBV7-2,TRBD2,TRBJ2-2,.,19,TGTGCCAGCAGCTTCTCTAGCGGGGTCGGCTCACTGAACACCGGGGAGCTGTTTTTT,CASSFSSGVGSLNTGELFF
TRBV7-2,.,TRBJ1-3,.,13,TGTGCCAGCAGCTTAGGCGGGGGAAACACCATATATTTT,CASSLGGGNTIYF
TRBV18,TRBD1,TRBJ1-3,once,18,TGTGCCAGCTCACCCAACCTCGGGACAGACTTCTCTGGAAACACCATATATTTT,CASSPNLGTDFSGNTIYF
TRBV29-1,.,TRBJ1-2,once,11,TGCAGCGTTGGGGGGGTGCGTGGCTACACCTTC,CSVGGVRGYTF
TRBV4-2,.,TRBJ1-5,.,15,TGTGCCAGCAGCCAAGACCCTTATAGCAATCAGCCCCAGCATTTT,CASSQDPYSNQPQHF
TRBV19,TRBD1,TRBJ2-2,.,15,TGTGCCAGTAGTATTGACAGGGGTCCGACCGGGGAGCTGTTTTTT,CASSIDRGPTGELFF
TRBV5-1,.,TRBJ2-7,.,13,TGCGCCAGCAGCTTGGTATTCGGGGGCGGGCAGTACTTC,CASSLVFGGGQYF
TRBV7-2,.,TRBJ2-7,once,15,TGTGCCAGCAGTTCTACCTCTAGCGTTTCCTACGAGCAGTACTTC,CASSSTSSVSYEQYF
TRBV11-2,.,TRBJ1-1,.,16,TGTGCCAGCAGCCACCTTGGGGGTCCCACCGGAACTGAAGCTTTCTTT,CASSHLGGPTGTEAFF
TRBV7-2,TRBD2,TRBJ2-1,.,18,TGTGCCAGCAGCTTGGCTCGGGCTAGCGGGGGGGCCGGCAATGAGCAGTTCTTC,CASSLARASGGAGNEQFF
TRBV7-2,TRBD2,TRBJ2-1,.,14,TGTGCCAGCAGGGGTCCTAGCGGGGCCGGCGGGCAGTTCTTC,CASRGPSGAGGQFF
TRBV19,.,TRBJ1-2,.,15,TGTGCCAGTAGTATAGAATGGACTTCTAACTATGGCTACACCTTC,CASSIEWTSNYGYTF
TRBV18,.,TRBJ1-1,.,14,TGTGCCAGCTCAGACACACAGGGAAGAACTGAAGCTTTCTTT,CASSDTQGRTEAFF
TRBV19,.,TRBJ1-5,medium-sized,12,TGTGCCAGTAGCATAGGATGGGAGCCCCAGCATTTT,CASSIGWEPQHF
TRBV7-2,TRBD1,TRBJ1-5,.,17,TGTGCCAGCAGCTCAGGACAGGGAATGAGAAGCAATCAGCCCCAGCATTTT,CASSSGQGMRSNQPQHF
TRBV5-1,TRBD1,TRBJ1-2,.,15,TGCGCCAGCAGCTTGACTGAGGGACAGCCATATGGCTACACCTTC,CASSLTEGQPYGYTF
TRBV5-1,.,TRBJ1-5,few,13,TGCGCCAGCAGCTTGGACGGGAATCAGCCCCAGCATTTT,CASSLDGNQPQHF
TRBV29-1,TRBD1,TRBJ1-2,.,13,TGCAGCGTTGGGACAGGGACAAACTATGGCTACACCTTC,CSVGTGTNYGYTF
TRBV4-3,.,TRBJ1-5,once,17,TGCGCCAGCAGCCAAGGAACAGGGAAGGATAGCAATCAGCCCCAGCATTTT,CASSQGTGKDSNQPQHF
TRBV16,.,TRBJ1-2,.,13,TGTGCCAGCAGCCAATCCCTATTGGGCGGCTACACCTTC,CASSQSLLGGYTF
TRBV11-2,.,TRBJ1-5,.,15,TGTGCCAGCAGCTTAAATCCCAGGGCTGACCAGCCCCAGCATTTT,CASSLNPRADQPQHF
TRBV6-5,TRBD1,TRBJ1-2,.,14,TGTGCCAGCAGTCCCCGGGACAGAGACTATGGCTACACCTTC,CASSPRDRDYGYTF
TRBV5-1,.,TRBJ1-3,.,14,TGCGCCAGCAGCCCTGGGGCCGCCGGAAACACCATATATTTT,CASSPGAAGNTIYF
TRBV6-1,.,TRBJ2-7,.,15,TGTGCCAGCAGTGCCCAGGGGCAGGCTGGGTACGAGCAGTACTTC,CASSAQGQAGYEQYF
TRBV4-3,.,TRBJ1-6,.,19,TGCGCCAGCAGCCAAGATTTGGGGCCATGGTCGGGGGGGAATTCACCCCTCCACTTT,CASSQDLGPWSGGNSPLHF
TRBV6-4,.,TRBJ2-3,.,15,TGTGCCAGCAGTCAGGGGGGACAGTACACAGATACGCAGTATTTT,CASSQGGQYTDTQYF
TRBV27,.,TRBJ1-1,.,15,TGTGCCAGCAGTAAGCACAGGGTTGGGTACACTGAAGCTTTCTTT,CASSKHRVGYTEAFF
TRBV5-1,TRBD1,TRBJ2-7,.,14,TGCGCCAGCAGCTTCGTGACAGGGTCCTACGAGCAGTACTTC,CASSFVTGSYEQYF
TRBV7-9,TRBD1,TRBJ2-7,.,13,TGTGCCAGCGGAGGGACAGGCTCCTACGAGCAGTACTTC,CASGGTGSYEQYF